This TCR beta chain was identified during a study of control samples from healthy donors and cancer patients. Only in-frame clones appear in the TCRdb table, and some are missing; sequencing was by immunoSEQ multiplex PCR. In the table there are 110,000 or so clones, more than 85% of which are singletons. V dropped 4 bases and J dropped 0 bases, with 25 bases sitting between them. Germline CDR1 reads MNHEY; CDR2 reads SVGEGT. The CDR3 spans 20 residues. The chain couples TRBV6-2 or TRBV6-3 to TRBJ2-1; a possible D gene is TRBD2 (8 bases). This receptor was identified in a woman aged 45 to 65 in good health. The material sequenced was blood. The CDR3 protein is CASSSPRGLAGSHSYNEQFF. The CDR3 DNA sequence: TGTGCCAGCAGTTCTCCGAGGGGGCTAGCGGGTTCTCACTCCTACAATGAGCAGTTCTTC.